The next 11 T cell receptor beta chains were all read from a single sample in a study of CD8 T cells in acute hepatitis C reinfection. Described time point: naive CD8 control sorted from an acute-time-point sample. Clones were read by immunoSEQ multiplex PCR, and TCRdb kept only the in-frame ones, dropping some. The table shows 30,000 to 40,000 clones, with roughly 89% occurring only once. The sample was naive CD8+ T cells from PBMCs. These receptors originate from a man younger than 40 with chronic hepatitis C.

The CDR3: CASSLGTGDTFF. The CDR3 nucleotides read TGTGCCAGCAGCTTAGGGACAGGGGATACTTTCTTT. This chain uses TRBV7-3 with TRBJ1-1; 10 nucleotides match TRBD1. Trimming cost V 2 bases and J 12 bases; bases outside gene matches: 3. The germline CDR1 and CDR2 sequences are SGHTA and FQGTGA. This CDR3 has 12 residues.

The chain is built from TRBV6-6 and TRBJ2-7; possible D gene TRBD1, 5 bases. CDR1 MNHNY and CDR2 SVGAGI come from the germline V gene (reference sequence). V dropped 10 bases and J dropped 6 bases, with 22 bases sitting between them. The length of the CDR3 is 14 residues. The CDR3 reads CAIRGDTGPGEQYF. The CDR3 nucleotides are TGTGCCATCCGTGGGGATACAGGTCCGGGCGAGCAGTACTTC.

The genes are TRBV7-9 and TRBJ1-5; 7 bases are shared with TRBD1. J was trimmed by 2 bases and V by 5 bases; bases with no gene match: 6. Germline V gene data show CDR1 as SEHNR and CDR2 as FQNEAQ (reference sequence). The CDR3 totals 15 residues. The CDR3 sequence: CASSQQGMGNQPQHF. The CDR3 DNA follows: TGTGCCAGCAGCCAACAGGGGATGGGCAATCAGCCCCAGCATTTT.

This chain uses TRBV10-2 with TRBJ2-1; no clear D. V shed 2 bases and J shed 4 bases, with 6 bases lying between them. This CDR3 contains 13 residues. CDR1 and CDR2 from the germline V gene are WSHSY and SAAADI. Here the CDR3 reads CASSETSYNEQFF. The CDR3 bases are TGCGCCAGCAGTGAGACTTCGTACAATGAGCAGTTCTTC.

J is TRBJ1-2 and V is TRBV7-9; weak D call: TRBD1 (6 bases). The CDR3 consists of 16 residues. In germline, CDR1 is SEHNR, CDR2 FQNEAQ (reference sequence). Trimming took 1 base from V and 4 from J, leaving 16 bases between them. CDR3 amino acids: CASSLESSGAAYGYTF. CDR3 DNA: TGTGCCAGCAGCTTAGAGAGTTCGGGGGCCGCCTATGGCTACACCTTC.

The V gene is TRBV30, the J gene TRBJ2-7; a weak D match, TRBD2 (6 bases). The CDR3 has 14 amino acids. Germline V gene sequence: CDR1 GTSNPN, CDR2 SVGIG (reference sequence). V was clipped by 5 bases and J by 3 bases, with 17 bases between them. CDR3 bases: TGTGCCTGGGCGGGATTTGGGTCTAACTACGAGCAGTACTTC. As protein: CAWAGFGSNYEQYF.

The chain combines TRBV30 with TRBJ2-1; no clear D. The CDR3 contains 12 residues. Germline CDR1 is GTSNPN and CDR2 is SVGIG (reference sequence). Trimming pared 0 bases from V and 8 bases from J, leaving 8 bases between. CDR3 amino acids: CAWSVIRHEQFF. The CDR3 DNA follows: TGTGCCTGGAGTGTAATCCGGCATGAGCAGTTCTTC.

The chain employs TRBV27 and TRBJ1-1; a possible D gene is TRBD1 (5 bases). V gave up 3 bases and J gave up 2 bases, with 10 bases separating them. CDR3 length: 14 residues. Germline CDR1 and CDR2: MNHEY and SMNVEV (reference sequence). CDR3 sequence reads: CASSLEGSNTEAFF. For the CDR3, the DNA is TGTGCCAGCAGTTTGGAGGGGAGTAACACTGAAGCTTTCTTT.

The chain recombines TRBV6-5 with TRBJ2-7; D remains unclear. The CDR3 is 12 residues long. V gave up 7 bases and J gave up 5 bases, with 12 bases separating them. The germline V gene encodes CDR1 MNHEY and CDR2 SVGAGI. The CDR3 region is CASKSVEDEQYF. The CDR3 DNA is TGTGCCAGCAAGTCGGTAGAGGACGAGCAGTACTTC.

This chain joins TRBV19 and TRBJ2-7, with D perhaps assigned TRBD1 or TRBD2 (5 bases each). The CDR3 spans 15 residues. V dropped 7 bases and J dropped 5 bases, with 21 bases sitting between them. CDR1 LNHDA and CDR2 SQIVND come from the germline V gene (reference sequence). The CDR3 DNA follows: TGTGCCAGTACCCCCTTTGGGGCGCCCGGGAACGAGCAGTACTTC. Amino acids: CASTPFGAPGNEQYF.

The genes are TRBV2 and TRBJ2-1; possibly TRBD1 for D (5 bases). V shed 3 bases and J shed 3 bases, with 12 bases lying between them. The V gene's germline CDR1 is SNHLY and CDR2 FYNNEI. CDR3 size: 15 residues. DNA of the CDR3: TGTGCCAGCAGTGATGGCCAGGGAAGCTACAATGAGCAGTTCTTC. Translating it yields CASSDGQGSYNEQFF. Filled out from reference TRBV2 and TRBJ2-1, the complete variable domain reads EPEVTQTPSHQVTQMGQEVILRCVPISNHLYFYWYRQILGQKVEFLVSFYNNEISEKSEIFDDQFSVERPDGSNFTLKIRSTKLEDSAMYFCASSDGQGSYNEQFFGPGTRLTVL.